What follows are 11 T cell receptor beta chains derived from one specimen sequenced in a study of cytomegalovirus exposure and HLA in healthy donors. The PCR used 60 Vbeta and 13 Jbeta primers. TCRdb's copy holds only in-frame clones and misses some; the assay was immunoSEQ multiplex PCR. The data show roughly 170,000 clones, roughly four fifths seen once. Sequenced material: PBMCs. Source of these receptors: a man aged 50 to 59 in good health and CMV-seronegative.

Comment on this clone: Compared with germline, one end of the junction differs, possibly owing to a read error. Other DNA sequences within the sample encode an identical CDR3. The V call is TRBV23-1, the J call TRBJ2-7, with 7 bases identical to TRBD2. TRBV23-1 is sorted into the ORF group, with uncertain function. This CDR3 contains 16 residues. The DNA for the CDR3 is TGCGCCAGCAGTCACAGCGGGATACTCTTTTTGTACGAGCAGTACTTT. Its translation: CASSHSGILFLYEQYF.

This chain links TRBV30 with TRBJ2-3; no firm D call. The CDR3 runs to 12 residues. Germline loops: CDR1 GTSNPN, CDR2 SVGIG (reference sequence). The V end was cut by 0 bases, the J end by 6 bases, with 7 bases between. Here the CDR3 reads CAWSVQVDTQYF. CDR3 sequence (DNA): TGTGCCTGGAGTGTACAAGTGGATACGCAGTATTTT.

The rearrangement links TRBV29-1 to TRBJ2-5, with 8 bases fitting TRBD2. J gave up 8 bases and V 2 bases, and 10 bases lay outside the gene matches. The CDR3 runs to 14 residues. Germline CDR1 SQVTM, CDR2 ANQGSEA. In nucleotides, the CDR3 is TGCAGCGTTGAAATAGGGGAGCGGGGGCAAACCCAGTACTTC. Residues: CSVEIGERGQTQYF.

CDR3 coding DNA: TGTGCCAGCAGCTTAGGTAGCGGGGTCTCAGATACGCAGTATTTT. Translated: CASSLGSGVSDTQYF. The chain recombines TRBV7-9 with TRBJ2-3; 8 nucleotides agree with TRBD2. Losses at the gene ends were 1 base for V and 4 bases for J; bases not matched to a gene: 4. Per germline, CDR1 SEHNR and CDR2 FQNEAQ (reference sequence). This CDR3 is built from 15 residues.

The chain couples TRBV6-1 to TRBJ2-7; 8 bases match TRBD1. CDR1 is MNHNS and CDR2 is SASEGT in the germline V gene. This CDR3 is built from 14 residues. V lost 6 bases, J lost 6 bases, and 10 bases stayed unmatched. Here the CDR3 DNA reads TGTGCCAGCAGGTCGGACAGGGCAGGAGGCGAGCAGTACTTC. Its translation: CASRSDRAGGEQYF.

The chain combines TRBV14 with TRBJ1-5; maybe TRBD1 (5 bases). The CDR3 has 16 amino acids. V was clipped by 1 base and J by 0 bases, with 10 bases between them. Looked up from germline, CDR1 is SGHDN and CDR2 is FVKESK. This CDR3 is CASSQGWGDSNQPQHF. As DNA, the CDR3 is TGTGCCAGCAGCCAAGGGTGGGGGGATAGCAATCAGCCCCAGCATTTT.

The rearrangement uses TRBV27 and TRBJ1-5, with D unresolved. Germline V gene lookup returns CDR1 MNHEY and CDR2 SMNVEV (reference sequence). This CDR3 contains 14 residues. Trimming left V 2 bases short and J 5 bases short, with 10 bases between. CDR3 DNA: TGTGCCAGCAGTTTACACTACACCTATCAGCCCCAGCATTTT. Amino acids: CASSLHYTYQPQHF.

The chain links TRBV5-3 to TRBJ1-1, with 9 nucleotides matching TRBD1. TRBV5-3 is an open reading frame whose function is uncertain. V lost 4 bases to trimming and J lost 4 bases; unmatched junction nucleotides: 23. The CDR3 consists of 20 residues. CDR3 sequence reads: CARSPCPGTGLTSPGTEAFF. In DNA, the CDR3 is TGTGCCAGAAGCCCTTGTCCCGGGACAGGGCTCACCTCCCCTGGCACTGAAGCTTTCTTT.

The chain couples TRBV30 to TRBJ1-5; TRBD1 aligns across 9 bases. The CDR3 sequence is 15 residues long. Germline V gene sequence: CDR1 GTSNPN, CDR2 SVGIG (reference sequence). V was clipped by 2 bases and J by 3 bases; unmatched bases: 5. The CDR3 is CAWSLQGAHNQPQHF. For the CDR3, the DNA is TGTGCCTGGAGTCTACAGGGGGCACACAATCAGCCCCAGCATTTT.

The chain uses TRBV5-1 and TRBJ2-1, with 9 bases lining up with TRBD2. Germline values: CDR1 SGHRS, CDR2 YFSETQ. This CDR3 has 15 amino acids. Germline trimming cut 1 base from V and 7 bases from J; bases unmatched to any gene: 6. The CDR3: CASSLTSGSPNEQFF. CDR3 DNA: TGCGCCAGCAGCTTGACTAGCGGGTCACCGAATGAGCAGTTCTTC.

The rearrangement links TRBV28 to TRBJ2-3, with TRBD2 as a possible D gene (5 bases). The length of the CDR3 is 14 residues. Germline V gene sequence: CDR1 MDHEN, CDR2 SYDVKM. V was cut by 6 bases and J by 4 bases, with 14 bases left in between. CDR3 coding DNA: TGTGCCAGCAGCCCGGGGTTGTTTTCAGATACGCAGTATTTT. Amino acid sequence: CASSPGLFSDTQYF.